These 10 T cell receptor beta chains came from one sample sequenced in a study of T cell repertoires in cytomegalovirus infection. What these receptors recognize is not known. TCRdb reanalysed the reads using MiXCR and keeps one entry per CDR3 protein. The repertoire has hundreds of thousands of distinct CDR3 sequences, roughly a third of them found once; the top ten carry roughly 15%. The sample was cultured PBMCs, taken from culture after CMV antigen stimulation. The receptors here all came from a human donor in good health (CMV status not recorded). Some clones in this sample may be carry-over from other donors' samples.

This clonotype was detected only a few times. V usage is TRBV12-3 or TRBV12-4 and J usage is TRBJ2-1, with D possibly TRBD2 on 6 matching bases. V was shortened by 7 bases and J by 9 bases, with 13 bases between the two germline ends. This CDR3 is 12 amino acids long. DNA of the CDR3: TGTGCCAGCATCAGATGGGGAGGTGAGCAGTTCTTC. Translation: CASIRWGGEQFF.

The sample holds many counts of this clonotype. V and J are TRBV7-2 and TRBJ1-1; maybe TRBD1 (5 bases). V dropped 1 base and J dropped 4 bases, with 7 bases sitting between them. CDR3 size: 13 residues. Germline V CDR1 and CDR2: SGHTA, FQGNSA. The CDR3 here is CASSLGQITEAFF. CDR3 bases: TGTGCCAGCAGCTTAGGACAGATCACTGAAGCTTTCTTT.

The V call is TRBV3-1, the J call TRBJ1-1, with D hard to call. The length of the CDR3 is 14 residues. Germline values: CDR1 LGHDT, CDR2 YNNKEL (reference sequence). Trimming cost V 4 bases and J 4 bases, with 13 bases left between them. In DNA form, the CDR3 reads TGTGCCAGCAGCCCGGCTTTTGGGAGCACTGAAGCTTTCTTT. Its translation is CASSPAFGSTEAFF.

The chain couples TRBV12-5 to TRBJ2-3, with 10 nucleotides matching TRBD2. The germline V gene has CDR1 LGHNT and CDR2 FRNRAP. Germline trimming cut 7 bases from V and 2 bases from J; bases unmatched to any gene: 9. The CDR3 sequence is 16 residues long. DNA for the CDR3: TGTGCTAGTGCCCTAAGGCTAGCGGGGGCCACAGATACGCAGTATTTT. Protein: CASALRLAGATDTQYF.

This clonotype was detected many times. J is TRBJ2-1 and V is TRBV7-2; TRBD1 matches at 8 bases. J gave up 10 bases and V 4 bases, and 12 bases lay outside the gene matches. The CDR3 has 15 amino acids. Germline lookup yields CDR1 SGHTA and CDR2 FQGNSA. CDR3 residues: CASSSQGAAQREQFF. DNA for the CDR3: TGTGCCAGCAGCTCCCAGGGGGCGGCTCAGCGAGAGCAGTTCTTC.

Only a few counts were recorded for this clonotype. V is TRBV19 and J is TRBJ2-3; no reliable D call. V was trimmed by 0 bases and J by 4 bases, leaving 2 bases between them. In germline, CDR1 is LNHDA, CDR2 SQIVND (reference sequence). This CDR3 spans 12 amino acids. CDR3: CASSIDADTQYF. CDR3 coding DNA: TGTGCCAGTAGTATAGATGCAGATACGCAGTATTTT.

This clonotype was counted between two and nine times. V and J are TRBV7-6 and TRBJ2-2, with D hard to call. The CDR3 is 14 amino acids. Germline CDR1 is SGHVS and CDR2 is FNYEAQ. V was shortened by 2 bases and J by 1 base, with 5 bases between the two germline ends. The CDR3 protein is CASSLLGNTGELFF. The DNA for the CDR3 is TGTGCCAGCAGCTTATTGGGGAACACCGGGGAGCTGTTTTTT.

The rearrangement joins TRBV7-4 to TRBJ2-7; TRBD2 is a possible D gene (6 bases). The germline V and J ends were trimmed by 6 bases and 2 bases, with 11 bases remaining between them. The CDR3 covers 13 residues. Germline V gives CDR1 SGHVT, CDR2 SQSDAQ. CDR3 bases: TGTGCCAGCAGGCAGTCGGGGGCCTACGAGCAGTACTTC. It translates to CASRQSGAYEQYF.

This clonotype was counted ten times or more. The chain combines TRBV7-2 with TRBJ2-2; D is undetermined. The CDR3 is 16 amino acids. Germline CDR1 is SGHTA and CDR2 is FQGNSA. V shed 2 bases and J shed 4 bases, with 14 bases lying between them. The CDR3 coding sequence is TGTGCCAGCAGCTTAAATGTGGGGTCAGCCACCGGGGAGCTGTTTTTT. Translated: CASSLNVGSATGELFF.

This chain connects TRBV12-3 or TRBV12-4 to TRBJ1-1; 9 bases map to TRBD1. Trimming took 1 base from V and 10 from J; bases not matched to a gene: 10. The CDR3 extends over 15 amino acids. The CDR3 reads CASSLVGQGRGVAFF. The DNA for the CDR3 is TGTGCCAGCAGTTTAGTTGGACAGGGGAGAGGGGTAGCTTTCTTT.